These 5 T cell receptor beta chains were sequenced from one sample in a study of shared clonotypes between healthy human individuals. Clones were read by immunoSEQ multiplex PCR, and TCRdb kept only the in-frame ones, dropping some. This sample has some 1.5 million clones, with approximately 98% found just once. Input material: naive CD4+ T cells sorted from blood. Subset specified: CD45RA+ positively selected. These receptors originate from a man in his thirties or forties in good health.

The chain couples TRBV28 to TRBJ1-5, with TRBD1 as a possible D gene (6 bases). Germline CDR1 is MDHEN and CDR2 is SYDVKM. V was cut by 7 bases and J by 2 bases, with 15 bases left in between. The CDR3 spans 15 residues. The CDR3 sequence: CASTPGGAGNQPQHF. CDR3 coding DNA: TGTGCCAGCACCCCGGGGGGGGCTGGCAATCAGCCCCAGCATTTT.

V usage is TRBV4-3 and J usage is TRBJ1-5; no clear D. The CDR3 has 14 amino acids. Trimming left V 5 bases short and J 8 bases short, with 16 bases between. CDR1 is LGHNA and CDR2 is YSLEER in the germline V gene. This chain's CDR3 is CASSLDRRREPQHF. The CDR3 coding sequence is TGCGCCAGCAGCTTAGACCGACGGCGGGAGCCCCAGCATTTT.

The chain couples TRBV4-3 to TRBJ2-1; 14 positions agree with TRBD2. Trimming took 1 base from V and 13 from J; bases not matched to a gene: 6. Germline V gene sequence: CDR1 LGHNA, CDR2 YSLEER. The CDR3 is 15 amino acids. For the CDR3, the DNA is TGCGCCAGCAGCCAAGGGGCCGGGACTAGCGGGAGTCAGTTCTTC. Translated: CASSQGAGTSGSQFF.

V and J are TRBV9 and TRBJ1-4; possibly TRBD1 for D (6 bases). Germline V gene lookup returns CDR1 SGDLS and CDR2 YYNGEE. Trimming took 3 bases from V and 10 from J, leaving 19 bases between them. The CDR3 sequence is 15 residues long. CDR3 residues: CASSAHPVEGGKLFF. In DNA, the CDR3 is TGTGCCAGCAGCGCCCATCCGGTAGAGGGGGGAAAACTGTTTTTT.

The chain couples TRBV5-4 to TRBJ2-5; D might be TRBD2 (5 bases). The V gene's germline CDR1 is SGHNT and CDR2 YYREEE (reference sequence). V shed 0 bases and J shed 5 bases, with 11 bases lying between them. This CDR3 contains 14 residues. CDR3 sequence (DNA): TGTGCCAGCAGCTTGGCCGAGAGAGGGGAGACCCAGTACTTC. The encoded protein is CASSLAERGETQYF.